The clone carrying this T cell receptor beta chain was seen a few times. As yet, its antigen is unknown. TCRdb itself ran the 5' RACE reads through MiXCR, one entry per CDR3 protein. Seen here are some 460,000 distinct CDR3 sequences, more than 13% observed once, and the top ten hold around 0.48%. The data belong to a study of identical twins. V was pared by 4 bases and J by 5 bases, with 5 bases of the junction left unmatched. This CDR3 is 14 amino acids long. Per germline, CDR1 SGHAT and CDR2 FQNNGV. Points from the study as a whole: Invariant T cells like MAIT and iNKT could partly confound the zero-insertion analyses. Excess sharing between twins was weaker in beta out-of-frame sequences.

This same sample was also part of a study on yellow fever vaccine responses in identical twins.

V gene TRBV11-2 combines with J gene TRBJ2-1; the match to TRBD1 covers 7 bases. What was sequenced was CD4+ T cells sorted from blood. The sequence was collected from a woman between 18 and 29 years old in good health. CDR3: CASSSVTGHNEQFF. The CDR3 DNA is TGTGCCAGCAGCTCAGTGACAGGGCACAATGAGCAGTTCTTC.